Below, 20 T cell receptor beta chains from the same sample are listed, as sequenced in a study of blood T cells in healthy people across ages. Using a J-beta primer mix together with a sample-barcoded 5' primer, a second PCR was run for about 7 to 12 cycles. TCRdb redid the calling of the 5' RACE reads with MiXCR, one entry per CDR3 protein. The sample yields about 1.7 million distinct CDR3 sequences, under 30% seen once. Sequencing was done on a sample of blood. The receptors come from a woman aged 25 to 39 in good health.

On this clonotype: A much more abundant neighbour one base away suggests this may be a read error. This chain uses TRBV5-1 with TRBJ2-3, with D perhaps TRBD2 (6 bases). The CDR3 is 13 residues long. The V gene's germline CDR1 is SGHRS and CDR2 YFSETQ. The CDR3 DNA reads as TGCGCCAACAGCGCGACGGGGGCAGATACGCAGTATTTT. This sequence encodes CANSATGADTQYF. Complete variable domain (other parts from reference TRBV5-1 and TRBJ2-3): KAGVTQTPRYLIKTRGQQVTLSCSPISGHRSVSWYQQTPGQGLQFLFEYFSETQRNKGNFPGRFSGRQFSNSRSEMNVSTLELGDSALYLCANSATGADTQYFGPGTRLTVL.

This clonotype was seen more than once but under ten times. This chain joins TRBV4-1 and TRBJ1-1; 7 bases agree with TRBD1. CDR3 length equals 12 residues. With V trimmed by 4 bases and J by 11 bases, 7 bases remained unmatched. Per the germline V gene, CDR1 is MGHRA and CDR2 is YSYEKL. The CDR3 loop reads CASSRNRGEAFF. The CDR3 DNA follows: TGCGCCAGCAGCCGTAACAGGGGCGAGGCTTTCTTT.

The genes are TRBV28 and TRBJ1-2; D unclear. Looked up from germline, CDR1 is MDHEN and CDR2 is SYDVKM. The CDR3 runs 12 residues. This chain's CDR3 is CTCELWGYGYTF. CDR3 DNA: TGTACCTGTGAGCTTTGGGGCTATGGCTACACCTTC.

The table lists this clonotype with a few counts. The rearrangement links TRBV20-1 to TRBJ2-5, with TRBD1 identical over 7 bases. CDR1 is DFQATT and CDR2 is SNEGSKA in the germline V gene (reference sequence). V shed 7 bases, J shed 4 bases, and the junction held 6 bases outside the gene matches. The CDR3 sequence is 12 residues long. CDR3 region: CSGQGIAETQYF. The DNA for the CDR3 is TGCAGTGGACAGGGTATCGCAGAGACCCAGTACTTC.

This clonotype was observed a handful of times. For the CDR3, the DNA is TGTGCCAGCAGACGGGAGGGGACAACCGATGAGCAGTTCTTC. It yields the protein CASRREGTTDEQFF. The chain employs TRBV6-5 and TRBJ2-1; TRBD2 matches 8 bases. The germline V gene encodes CDR1 MNHEY and CDR2 SVGAGI. The junction had 9 bases not matched to a gene; V was cut back by 6 bases and J by 8 bases. The CDR3 length is 14 residues.

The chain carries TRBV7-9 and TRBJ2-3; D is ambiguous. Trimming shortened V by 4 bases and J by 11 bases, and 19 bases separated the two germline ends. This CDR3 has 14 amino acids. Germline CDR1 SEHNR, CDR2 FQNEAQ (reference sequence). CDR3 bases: TGTGCCAGCAGCTCGCCACAGACGCGGCTCAAGCAGTATTTT. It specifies CASSSPQTRLKQYF.

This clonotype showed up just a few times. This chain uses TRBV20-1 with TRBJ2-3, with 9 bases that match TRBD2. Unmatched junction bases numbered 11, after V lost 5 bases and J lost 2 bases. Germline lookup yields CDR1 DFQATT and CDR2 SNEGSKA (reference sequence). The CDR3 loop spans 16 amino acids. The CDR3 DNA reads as TGCAGTGCTGGGAGCGGGGCGGGGGGGATCACAGATACGCAGTATTTT. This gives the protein CSAGSGAGGITDTQYF.

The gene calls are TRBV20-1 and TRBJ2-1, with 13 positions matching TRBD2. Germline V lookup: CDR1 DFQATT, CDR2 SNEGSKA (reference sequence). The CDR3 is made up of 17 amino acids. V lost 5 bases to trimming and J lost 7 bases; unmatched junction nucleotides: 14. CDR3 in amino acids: CSAELAGGGLFGNEQFF. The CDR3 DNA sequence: TGCAGTGCTGAACTAGCGGGAGGGGGTCTTTTTGGTAATGAGCAGTTCTTC.

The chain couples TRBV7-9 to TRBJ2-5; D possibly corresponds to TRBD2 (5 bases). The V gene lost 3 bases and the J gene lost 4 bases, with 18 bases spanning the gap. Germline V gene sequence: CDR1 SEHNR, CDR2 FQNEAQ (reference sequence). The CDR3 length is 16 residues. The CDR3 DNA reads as TGTGCCAGCAGCTTTTCGGGAAACCGGCCGGGAGAGACCCAGTACTTC. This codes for CASSFSGNRPGETQYF.

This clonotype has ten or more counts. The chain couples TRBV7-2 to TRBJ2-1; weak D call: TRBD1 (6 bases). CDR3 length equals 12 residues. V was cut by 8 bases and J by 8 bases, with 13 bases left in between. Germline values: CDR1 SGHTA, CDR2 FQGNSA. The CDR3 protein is CASGQQGYEQFF. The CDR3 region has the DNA TGTGCCAGCGGCCAACAGGGATATGAGCAGTTCTTC.

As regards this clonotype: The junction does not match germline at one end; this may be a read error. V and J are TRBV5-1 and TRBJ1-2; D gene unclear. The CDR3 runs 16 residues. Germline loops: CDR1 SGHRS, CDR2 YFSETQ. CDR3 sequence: CASSPSFEGRNYGYTF. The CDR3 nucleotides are TGCGCCAGCAGCCCTTCGTTTGAAGGCAGGAACTATGGCTACACTTTC.

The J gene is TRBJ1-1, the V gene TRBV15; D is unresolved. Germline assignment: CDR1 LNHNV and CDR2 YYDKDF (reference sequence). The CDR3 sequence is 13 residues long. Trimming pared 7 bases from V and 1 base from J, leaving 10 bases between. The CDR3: CATTLARNTEAFF. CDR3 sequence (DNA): TGTGCCACCACCCTGGCGAGGAACACTGAAGCTTTCTTT.

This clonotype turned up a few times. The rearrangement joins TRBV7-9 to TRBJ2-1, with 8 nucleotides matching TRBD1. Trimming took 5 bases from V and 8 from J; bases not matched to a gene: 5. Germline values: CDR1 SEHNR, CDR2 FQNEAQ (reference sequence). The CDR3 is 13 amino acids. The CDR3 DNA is TGTGCCAGCAGCCTCGAACAGGGGGATGAGCAGTTCTTC. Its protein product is CASSLEQGDEQFF. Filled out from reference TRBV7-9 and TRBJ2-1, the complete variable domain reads DTGVSQNPRHKITKRGQNVTFRCDPISEHNRLYWYRQTLGQGPEFLTYFQNEAQLEKSRLLSDRFSAERPKGSFSTLEIQRTEQGDSAMYLCASSLEQGDEQFFGPGTRLTVL.

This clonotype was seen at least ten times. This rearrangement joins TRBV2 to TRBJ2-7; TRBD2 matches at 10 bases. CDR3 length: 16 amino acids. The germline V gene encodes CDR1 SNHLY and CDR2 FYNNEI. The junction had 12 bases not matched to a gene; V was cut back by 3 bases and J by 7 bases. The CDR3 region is CASSDSPSGGMGEQYF. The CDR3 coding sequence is TGTGCCAGCAGTGACTCCCCTAGCGGGGGAATGGGGGAGCAGTACTTC. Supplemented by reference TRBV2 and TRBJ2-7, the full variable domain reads EPEVTQTPSHQVTQMGQEVILRCVPISNHLYFYWYRQILGQKVEFLVSFYNNEISEKSEIFDDQFSVERPDGSNFTLKIRSTKLEDSAMYFCASSDSPSGGMGEQYFGPGTRLTVT.

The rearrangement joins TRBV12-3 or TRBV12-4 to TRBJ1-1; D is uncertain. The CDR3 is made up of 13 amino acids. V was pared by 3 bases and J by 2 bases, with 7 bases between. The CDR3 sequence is CASSFYANTEAFF. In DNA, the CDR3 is TGTGCCAGCAGTTTTTACGCAAACACTGAAGCTTTCTTT.

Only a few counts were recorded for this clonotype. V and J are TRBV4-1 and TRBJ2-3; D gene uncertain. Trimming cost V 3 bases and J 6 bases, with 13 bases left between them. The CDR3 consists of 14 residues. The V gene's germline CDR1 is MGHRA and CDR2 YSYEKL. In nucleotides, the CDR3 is TGCGCCAGCAGCCAGTACTCCCGTGGGGATACGCAGTATTTT. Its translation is CASSQYSRGDTQYF.

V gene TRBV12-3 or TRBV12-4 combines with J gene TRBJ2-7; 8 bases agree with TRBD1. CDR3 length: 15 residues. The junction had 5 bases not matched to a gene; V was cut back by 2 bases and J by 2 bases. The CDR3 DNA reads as TGTGCCAGCAGTTTATCAGGGGGCTTTCCCTACGAGCAGTACTTC. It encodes CASSLSGGFPYEQYF.

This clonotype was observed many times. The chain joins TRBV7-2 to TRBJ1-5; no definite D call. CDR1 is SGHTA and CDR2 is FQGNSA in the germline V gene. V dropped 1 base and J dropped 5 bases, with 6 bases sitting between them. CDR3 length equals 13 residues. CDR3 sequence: CASSLEGYQPQHF. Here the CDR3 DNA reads TGTGCCAGCAGCTTAGAGGGTTATCAGCCCCAGCATTTT.

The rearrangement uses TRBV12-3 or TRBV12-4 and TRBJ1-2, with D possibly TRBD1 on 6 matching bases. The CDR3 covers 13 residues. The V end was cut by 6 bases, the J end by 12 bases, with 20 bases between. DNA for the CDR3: TGTGCCAGCAGCATCACTCTTGGGGGCGGCCACACCTTC. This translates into CASSITLGGGHTF.

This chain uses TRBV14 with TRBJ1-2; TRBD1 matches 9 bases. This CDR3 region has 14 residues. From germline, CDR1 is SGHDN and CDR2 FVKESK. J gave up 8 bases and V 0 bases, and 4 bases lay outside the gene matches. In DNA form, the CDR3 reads TGTGCCAGCAGCCAAGATACAGGGGGCTTGGGCTACACCTTC. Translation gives CASSQDTGGLGYTF.